This T cell receptor beta chain was captured in a study of patients and donors after allogeneic stem cell transplantation (dated by TCRdb to the early 2020s). Libraries came from RT-PCR. For sequencing, a NextSeq 550 was employed. TCRdb reprocessing: public reads trimmed at Q25 with fastp, clones called with MiXCR, in-frame beta chains kept. CDR3 protein sequences are deduplicated, and each keeps its most common genes and DNA. This sample has 15,000 to 20,000 distinct CDR3 sequences in its table, and 4.9% of those were observed once. About 40% of the sample comes from the top ten. The CDR3 goes from the cysteine to the phenylalanine over 15 residues. CDR3 DNA is the only sequence kept; it has 45 bases, read in frame from the first base. Germline trimming amounts to 2 bases on V and 7 bases on J, with 7 as the count of junction bases outside the gene matches. Via the germline V gene (reference sequence), CDR1 is SEHNR and CDR2 FQNEAQ.

This clonotype was counted at least ten times. Its target antigen remains unknown. Per-base qualities were not stored, and no clone one base away is much larger. Sequencing was performed on blood, either unsorted or a sorted T cell fraction (not recorded which). The clonotype comes from a human donor who was either an allogeneic HSCT recipient or a stem cell or donor lymphocyte infusion donor (not recorded which). It is not recorded whose cells these are; they may come from a transplant donor. Recombination joined TRBV7-9 with TRBJ2-3; 9 nucleotides in the junction match TRBD1. The sequence in DNA is TGTGCCAGCAGCTTAAGGGGACAGGGACTAAATACGCAGTATTTT. The resulting protein is CASSLRGQGLNTQYF.